The 27 T cell receptor beta chains listed next were all sequenced from one sample in a study of blood T cell repertoires in COVID-19 (dated by TCRdb to the early 2020s). Libraries were constructed by the immunoSEQ multiplex PCR assay. Here the immuneACCESS table is served through TCRdb, limited to in-frame sequences with V and J called. Missing clones are a known gap in these copies; in checked studies unresolved V genes cover under half, and the rest lacks a known reason. The sample profile shows about 76,000 clones; 70% to 80% of them were found once. 15% of the sample goes to the ten largest clones. The sequenced sample consisted of peripheral blood. Source of these receptors: a human donor in a cohort sampled during active COVID-19.

This rearrangement joins TRBV9 to TRBJ2-1; perhaps TRBD1 as D (6 bases). V lost 4 bases, J lost 3 bases, and 17 bases lay in between. CDR3 length equals 16 residues. Germline V lookup: CDR1 SGDLS, CDR2 YYNGEE. CDR3 loop: CASSPRSGQSYNEQFF. CDR3 bases: TGTGCCAGCAGCCCCCGATCCGGACAGAGCTACAATGAGCAGTTCTTC.

The genes are TRBV6-2 or TRBV6-3 and TRBJ1-4, with 8 bases lining up with TRBD1. Germline CDR1 MNHEY, CDR2 SVGEGT. V was clipped by 4 bases and J by 8 bases; unmatched bases: 6. The CDR3 sequence is 14 residues long. The CDR3: CASSSRGLGEKLFF. The CDR3 DNA reads TGTGCCAGCAGTTCCAGGGGGCTTGGAGAAAAACTGTTTTTT.

This chain uses TRBV5-1 with TRBJ1-4; 7 bases fit TRBD1. The CDR3 length is 15 residues. The J segment lost 7 bases and the V segment lost 4 bases, leaving 10 bases of the junction unmatched. Germline lookup yields CDR1 SGHRS and CDR2 YFSETQ. Here the CDR3 reads CASSPTGTVGEKLFF. In DNA, the CDR3 is TGCGCCAGCAGCCCGACCGGGACAGTGGGTGAAAAACTGTTTTTT.

V and J are TRBV7-7 and TRBJ2-1; D ambiguous. CDR3 size: 14 residues. V was clipped by 5 bases and J by 0 bases, with 8 bases between them. The germline V gene has CDR1 SSHAT and CDR2 FNYEAQ (reference sequence). In DNA form, the CDR3 reads TGTGCCAGCAGCCCGTCAGGCTCCTACAATGAGCAGTTCTTC. Protein sequence: CASSPSGSYNEQFF.

V usage is TRBV30 and J usage is TRBJ2-2; 10 nucleotides match TRBD1. The CDR3 runs to 16 residues. Germline assignment: CDR1 GTSNPN and CDR2 SVGIG (reference sequence). V was clipped by 2 bases and J by 3 bases; unmatched bases: 6. Here the CDR3 reads CAWSLPGTGDTGELFF. CDR3 sequence (DNA): TGTGCCTGGAGTCTTCCCGGGACAGGGGACACCGGGGAGCTGTTTTTT.

J is TRBJ1-5 and V is TRBV12-5; 7 positions match TRBD1. CDR3 length equals 17 residues. The V segment lost 0 bases and the J segment 2 bases; nucleotides outside the gene matches: 7. The germline CDR1 and CDR2 sequences are LGHNT and FRNRAP. CDR3 sequence: CASGLVGQVLGNQPQHF. The CDR3 bases are TGTGCTAGTGGTTTGGTCGGACAGGTACTAGGCAATCAGCCCCAGCATTTT.

The J gene is TRBJ1-2, the V gene TRBV30; 7 nucleotides match TRBD1. V lost 0 bases, J lost 4 bases, and 5 bases stayed unmatched. Germline CDR1 and CDR2: GTSNPN and SVGIG (reference sequence). The CDR3 has 14 amino acids. The CDR3 sequence: CAWSVGGSSYGYTF. CDR3 DNA: TGTGCCTGGAGTGTAGGGGGCAGCAGCTATGGCTACACCTTC.

This clone was found once. This chain uses TRBV3-1 (or the pseudogene TRBV3-2) with TRBJ2-7; D may be TRBD2 (6 bases). The CDR3 covers 15 residues. In germline, CDR1 is LGHDT, CDR2 YNNKEL (reference sequence). V was clipped by 4 bases and J by 4 bases, with 17 bases between them. The CDR3 bases are TGTGCCAGCAGCCCCTTACCGGGACTTAATTACGAGCAGTACTTC. Protein product: CASSPLPGLNYEQYF.

This clone has at least ten counts. The V gene is TRBV19, the J gene TRBJ2-5, with TRBD1 as a possible D gene (6 bases). V gave up 8 bases and J gave up 2 bases, with 12 bases separating them. From germline, CDR1 is LNHDA and CDR2 SQIVND (reference sequence). The CDR3 runs 13 residues. CDR3 nucleotide sequence: TGTGCCAGTGCTACCGGGACACAAGAGACCCAGTACTTC. This codes for CASATGTQETQYF.

This chain links TRBV21-1 with TRBJ2-6; the D call in the table, TRBD1, was not verified against the DNA. TRBV21-1 is a documented pseudogene. The CDR3 totals 16 residues. This CDR3 reads CASSSRQVPGANVLTF. CDR3 sequence (DNA): TGTGCCAGCAGCAGCAGACAGGTCCCTGGGGCCAACGTCCTGACTTTC.

The V call is TRBV28, the J call TRBJ1-4; 9 nucleotides line up with TRBD1. Germline V gene data show CDR1 as MDHEN and CDR2 as SYDVKM. V shed 8 bases, J shed 10 bases, and the junction held 5 bases outside the gene matches. There are 12 residues in the CDR3. Written as DNA, the CDR3 is TGTGCCAGCGAACAGGGGGCGGGAAAACTGTTTTTT. This encodes CASEQGAGKLFF. Combining the CDR3 with reference TRBV28 and TRBJ1-4 gives the whole variable domain DVKVTQSSRYLVKRTGEKVFLECVQDMDHENMFWYRQDPGLGLRLIYFSYDVKMKEKGDIPEGYSVSREKKERFSLILESASTNQTSMYLCASEQGAGKLFFGSGTQLSVL.

This chain uses TRBV29-1 with TRBJ2-7; 7 positions match TRBD2. Germline assignment: CDR1 SQVTM and CDR2 ANQGSEA. This CDR3 spans 14 amino acids. The junction had 8 bases not matched to a gene; V was cut back by 1 base and J by 5 bases. The CDR3 nucleotides read TGCAGCGTTGAAGTGGGGAGGAGCGGGGACGAGCAGTACTTC. Translation: CSVEVGRSGDEQYF.

The chain couples TRBV2 to TRBJ1-3; a possible D gene is TRBD1 (5 bases). The V gene's germline CDR1 is SNHLY and CDR2 FYNNEI. V lost 4 bases and J 7 bases, leaving 5 bases between the germline ends. The CDR3 runs 11 residues. The CDR3 spells CASSGGNTIYF. The CDR3 coding sequence is TGTGCCAGCAGTGGGGGCAACACCATATATTTT. The full variable domain, its missing parts supplied by reference TRBV2 and TRBJ1-3, is EPEVTQTPSHQVTQMGQEVILRCVPISNHLYFYWYRQILGQKVEFLVSFYNNEISEKSEIFDDQFSVERPDGSNFTLKIRSTKLEDSAMYFCASSGGNTIYFGEGSWLTVV.

This chain links TRBV9 with TRBJ2-7; D is unresolved. V lost 0 bases and J 5 bases, leaving 18 bases between the germline ends. The germline gives CDR1 SGDLS, CDR2 YYNGEE. The CDR3 runs 16 residues. The CDR3 sequence: CASSVELAAGGDEQYF. In DNA form, the CDR3 reads TGTGCCAGCAGCGTAGAGCTGGCCGCCGGTGGAGACGAGCAGTACTTC.

V and J are TRBV28 and TRBJ2-7, with D maybe TRBD2 (7 bases). The length of the CDR3 is 16 residues. Trimming took 3 bases from V and 4 from J, leaving 19 bases between them. The germline gives CDR1 MDHEN, CDR2 SYDVKM. CDR3 sequence (DNA): TGTGCCAGCAGTTTCGGCGTGAGAGGGGGGGAGTACGAGCAGTACTTC. It translates to CASSFGVRGGEYEQYF.

CDR3 sequence (DNA): TGTGCCTGGAGTGTGGGGGCCTATGGCTACACCTTC. It encodes CAWSVGAYGYTF. This chain links TRBV30 with TRBJ1-2; the D gene is possibly TRBD1 (6 bases). The CDR3 runs 12 residues. CDR1 and CDR2 (germline): GTSNPN, SVGIG (reference sequence). Trimming pared 0 bases from V and 4 bases from J, leaving 6 bases between.

The CDR3 coding sequence is TGTGCCAGCAGCCAACAGGGACAGGGTGGAGGAGAAAAACTGTTTTTT. The encoded protein is CASSQQGQGGGEKLFF. The V call is TRBV3-1 (or the pseudogene TRBV3-2), the J call TRBJ1-4; 9 positions match TRBD1. This CDR3 is built from 16 residues. Losses at the gene ends were 2 bases for V and 8 bases for J; bases not matched to a gene: 9. Germline V gene sequence: CDR1 LGHDT, CDR2 YNNKEL (reference sequence).

The CDR3 DNA reads TGTGCCATCGCCGCGTACAGGGGGGGAGCCAAAAACATTCAGTACTTC. Residues: CAIAAYRGGAKNIQYF. This sequence joins TRBV28 and TRBJ2-4; D possibly corresponds to TRBD1 (8 bases). The V and J ends lost 10 bases and 0 bases respectively, with 19 bases between them. CDR3 length equals 16 residues. The germline V gene has CDR1 MDHEN and CDR2 SYDVKM.

In its sample, this clone was seen a few times. V gene TRBV27 combines with J gene TRBJ2-2, with D unclear. Trimming removed 6 bases at V and 3 bases at J, with 8 bases between. This CDR3 comprises 13 residues. CDR1 and CDR2 from the germline V gene are MNHEY and SMNVEV (reference sequence). In DNA, the CDR3 is TGTGCCAGCAGGCTGACATACACCGGGGAGCTGTTTTTT. Its translation is CASRLTYTGELFF.

The chain carries TRBV19 and TRBJ1-1; 8 positions agree with TRBD1. V dropped 6 bases and J dropped 4; count of bases not matched to a gene: 4. The CDR3 loop spans 13 amino acids. Germline values: CDR1 LNHDA, CDR2 SQIVND (reference sequence). The CDR3 spells CASSQQGVTEAFF. As DNA, the CDR3 is TGTGCCAGTAGCCAACAGGGGGTCACTGAAGCTTTCTTT.

The gene calls are TRBV3-1 (or the pseudogene TRBV3-2) and TRBJ2-7; no firm D call. CDR1 is LGHDT, CDR2 YNNKEL, per germline (reference sequence). The CDR3 length is 13 residues. The germline V and J ends were trimmed by 2 bases and 3 bases, with 8 bases remaining between them. The CDR3 here is CASSQNLFYEQYF. DNA of the CDR3: TGTGCCAGCAGCCAAAACCTATTCTACGAGCAGTACTTC.

The J gene is TRBJ1-5, the V gene TRBV19; weak D call: TRBD1 (5 bases). The germline V and J ends were trimmed by 3 bases and 5 bases, with 5 bases remaining between them. Germline values: CDR1 LNHDA, CDR2 SQIVND (reference sequence). This CDR3 spans 12 amino acids. The CDR3 DNA reads as TGTGCCAGTAGTATGACAGATCAGCCCCAGCATTTT. Translation gives CASSMTDQPQHF.

The CDR3, as DNA: TGCAGTGGTCTAGCAGACTACGAGCAGTACTTC. The encoded protein is CSGLADYEQYF. This sequence joins TRBV20-1 and TRBJ2-7; a weak D match, TRBD2 (5 bases). This CDR3 has 11 residues. The germline gives CDR1 DFQATT, CDR2 SNEGSKA (reference sequence). With 7 bases removed from V and 3 bases from J, the gap between germline ends came to 10 bases.

This chain connects TRBV10-3 to TRBJ2-1; D may be TRBD2 (6 bases). CDR3 length: 14 amino acids. Germline V lookup: CDR1 ENHRY, CDR2 SYGVKD. V was trimmed by 3 bases and J by 7 bases, leaving 13 bases between them. The CDR3 spells CAISDRRDKNEQFF. CDR3 coding DNA: TGTGCCATCAGTGATCGGCGGGATAAGAATGAGCAGTTCTTC.

The J gene is TRBJ1-2, the V gene TRBV3-1 (or the pseudogene TRBV3-2); TRBD1 is a possible D gene (5 bases). V was cut by 0 bases and J by 8 bases, with 10 bases left in between. Per germline, CDR1 LGHDT and CDR2 YNNKEL (reference sequence). This CDR3 region has 13 residues. The CDR3: CASSQDRVLGYTF. CDR3 bases: TGTGCCAGCAGCCAAGACAGGGTCCTCGGCTACACCTTC.

J is TRBJ2-1 and V is TRBV20-1, with 8 bases matching TRBD2. V shed 3 bases, J shed 4 bases, and the junction held 11 bases outside the gene matches. This CDR3 region has 16 residues. CDR1 is DFQATT, CDR2 SNEGSKA, per germline (reference sequence). DNA of the CDR3: TGCAGTGCTAGTGGGTTAGCGGGGAGGGGGTACAATGAGCAGTTCTTC. Its protein is CSASGLAGRGYNEQFF.

The chain employs TRBV4-1 and TRBJ2-5; 7 bases match TRBD2. The CDR3 totals 15 residues. V shed 0 bases and J 5 bases; nucleotides not matched to a gene: 6. CDR1 MGHRA and CDR2 YSYEKL come from the germline V gene. In DNA form, the CDR3 reads TGCGCCAGCAGCCAAGATCGGACTAGTTTGGAGACCCAGTACTTC. The encoded protein is CASSQDRTSLETQYF.